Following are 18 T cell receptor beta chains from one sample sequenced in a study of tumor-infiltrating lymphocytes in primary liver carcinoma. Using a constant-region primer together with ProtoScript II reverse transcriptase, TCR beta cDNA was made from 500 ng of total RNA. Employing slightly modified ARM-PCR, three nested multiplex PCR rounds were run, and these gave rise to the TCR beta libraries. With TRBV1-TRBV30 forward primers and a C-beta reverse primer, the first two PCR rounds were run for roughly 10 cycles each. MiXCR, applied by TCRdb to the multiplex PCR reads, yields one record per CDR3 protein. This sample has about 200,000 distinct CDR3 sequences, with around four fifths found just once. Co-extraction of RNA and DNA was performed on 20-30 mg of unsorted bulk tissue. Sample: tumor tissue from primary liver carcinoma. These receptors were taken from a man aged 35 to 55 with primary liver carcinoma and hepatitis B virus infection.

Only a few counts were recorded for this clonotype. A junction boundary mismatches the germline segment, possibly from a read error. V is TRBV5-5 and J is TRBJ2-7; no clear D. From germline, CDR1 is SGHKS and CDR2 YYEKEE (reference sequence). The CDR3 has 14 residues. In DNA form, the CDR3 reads TGTGTCAGCAGCTTGGTTCCACGTGAAGGAGAGCGGTACTTC. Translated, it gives CVSSLVPREGERYF. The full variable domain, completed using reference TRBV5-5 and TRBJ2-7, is DAGVTQSPTHLIKTRGQQVTLRCSPISGHKSVSWYQQVLGQGPQFIFQYYEKEERGRGNFPDRFSARQFPNYSSELNVNALLLGDSALYLCVSSLVPREGERYFGPGTRLTVT.

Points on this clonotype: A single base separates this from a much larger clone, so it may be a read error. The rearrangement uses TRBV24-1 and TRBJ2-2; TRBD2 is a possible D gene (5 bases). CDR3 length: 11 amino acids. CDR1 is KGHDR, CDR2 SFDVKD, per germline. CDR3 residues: CATRRDGELLF. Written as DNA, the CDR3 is TGTGCCACCCGTCGCGACGGGGAGCTGCTTTTT.

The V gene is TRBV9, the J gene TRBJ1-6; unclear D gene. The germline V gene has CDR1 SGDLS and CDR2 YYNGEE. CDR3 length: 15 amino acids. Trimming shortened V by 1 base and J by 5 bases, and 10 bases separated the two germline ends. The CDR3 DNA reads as TGTGCCAGCAGCGTATCCGGACTGAATAATTCACCCCTCCACTTT. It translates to CASSVSGLNNSPLHF.

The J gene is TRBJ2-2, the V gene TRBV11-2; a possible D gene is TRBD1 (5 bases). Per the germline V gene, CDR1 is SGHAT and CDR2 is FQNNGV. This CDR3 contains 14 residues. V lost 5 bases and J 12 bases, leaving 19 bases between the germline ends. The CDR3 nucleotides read TGTGCCAGCAGCACAGGCTCGGACACTGGGAAGCTGTTTTTT. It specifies CASSTGSDTGKLFF.

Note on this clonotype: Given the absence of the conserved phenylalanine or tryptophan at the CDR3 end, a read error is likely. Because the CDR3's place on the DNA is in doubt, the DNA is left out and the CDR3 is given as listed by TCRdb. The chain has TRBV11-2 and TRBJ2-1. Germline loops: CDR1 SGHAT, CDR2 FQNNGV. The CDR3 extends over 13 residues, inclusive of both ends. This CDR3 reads CASSSELYIEHFL.

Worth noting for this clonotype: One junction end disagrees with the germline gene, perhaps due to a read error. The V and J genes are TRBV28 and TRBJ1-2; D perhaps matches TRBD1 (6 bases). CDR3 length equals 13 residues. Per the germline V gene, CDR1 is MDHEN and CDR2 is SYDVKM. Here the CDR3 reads CVSSLRPGVDYTF. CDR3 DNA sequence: TGTGTCAGCAGTTTAAGACCAGGGGTGGACTACACCTTC.

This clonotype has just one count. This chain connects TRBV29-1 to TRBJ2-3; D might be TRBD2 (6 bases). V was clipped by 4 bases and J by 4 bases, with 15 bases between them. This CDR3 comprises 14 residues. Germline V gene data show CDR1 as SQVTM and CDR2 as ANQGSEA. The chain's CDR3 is CSVGYTGVSDTQYF. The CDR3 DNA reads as TGCAGCGTTGGCTACACGGGAGTGTCAGATACGCAGTATTTT.

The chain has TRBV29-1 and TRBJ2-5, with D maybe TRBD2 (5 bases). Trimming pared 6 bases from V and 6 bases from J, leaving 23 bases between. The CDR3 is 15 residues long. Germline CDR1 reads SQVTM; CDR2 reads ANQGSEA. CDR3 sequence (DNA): TGCAGCGTCGAATCAGCGGCGGGTAGATCGAAGACCCAGTACTTC. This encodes CSVESAAGRSKTQYF.

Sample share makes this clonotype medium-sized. CDR3 DNA: TGTGCCAGCAGCCCTGGTGGTCCGAATGAGCAGTTCTTC. It encodes CASSPGGPNEQFF. This chain links TRBV11-1 with TRBJ2-1; D is unclear. The V end lost 5 bases, the J end lost 7 bases, and 12 bases lay between the germline ends. The CDR3 has 13 residues. Germline CDR1 and CDR2: SGHAT and FQDESV (reference sequence).

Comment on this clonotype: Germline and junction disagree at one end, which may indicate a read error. CDR3 loop: CASRQDLGSVETHYF. CDR3 sequence (DNA): TGTGCTAGCAGGCAAGACCTGGGATCGGTGGAGACCCATTACTTC. The gene calls are TRBV4-2 and TRBJ2-5; D is unclear. The germline gives CDR1 LGHNA, CDR2 YNFKEQ. CDR3 length: 15 amino acids.

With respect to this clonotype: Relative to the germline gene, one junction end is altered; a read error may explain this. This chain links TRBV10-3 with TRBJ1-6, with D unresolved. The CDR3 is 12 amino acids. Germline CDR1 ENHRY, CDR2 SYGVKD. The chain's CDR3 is CAISRWDSPLRF. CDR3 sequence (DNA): TGTGCCATCAGTCGGTGGGATTCACCCCTCCGCTTT.

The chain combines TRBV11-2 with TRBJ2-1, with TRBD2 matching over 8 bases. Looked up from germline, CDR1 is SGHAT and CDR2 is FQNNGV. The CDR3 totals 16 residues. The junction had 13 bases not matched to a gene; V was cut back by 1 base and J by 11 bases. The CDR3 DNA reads TGTGCCAGCAGCTTAGGGATCGGGAGGGTTATTAATAAGCAGTTCTTC. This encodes CASSLGIGRVINKQFF.

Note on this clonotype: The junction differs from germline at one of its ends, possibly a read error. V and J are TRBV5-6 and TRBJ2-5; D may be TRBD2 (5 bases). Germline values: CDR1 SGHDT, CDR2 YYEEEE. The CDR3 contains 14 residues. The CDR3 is CASGLEATQETQYF. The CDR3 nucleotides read TGCGCCAGCGGCTTGGAGGCTACCCAAGAGACCCAGTACTTC.

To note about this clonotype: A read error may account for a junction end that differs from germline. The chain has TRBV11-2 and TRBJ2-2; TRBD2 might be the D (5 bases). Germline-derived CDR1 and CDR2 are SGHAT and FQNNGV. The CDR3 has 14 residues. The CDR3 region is CTSSTDSNTGELYF. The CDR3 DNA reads TGTACCAGCAGCACAGACTCGAACACCGGGGAGCTGTATTTT.

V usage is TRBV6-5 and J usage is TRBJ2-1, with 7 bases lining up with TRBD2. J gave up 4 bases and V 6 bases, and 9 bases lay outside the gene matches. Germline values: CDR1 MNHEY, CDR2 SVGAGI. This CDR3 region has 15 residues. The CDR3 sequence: CASRFSGKAYNEQFF. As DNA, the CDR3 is TGTGCCAGCAGGTTCAGCGGGAAAGCTTACAATGAGCAGTTCTTC.

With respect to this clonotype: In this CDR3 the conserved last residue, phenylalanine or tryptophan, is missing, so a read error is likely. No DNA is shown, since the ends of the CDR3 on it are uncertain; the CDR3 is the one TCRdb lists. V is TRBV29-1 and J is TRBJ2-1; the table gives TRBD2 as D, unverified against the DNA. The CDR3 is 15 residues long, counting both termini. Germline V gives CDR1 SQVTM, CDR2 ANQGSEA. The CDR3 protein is CSVGLAGGLYDEHFL.

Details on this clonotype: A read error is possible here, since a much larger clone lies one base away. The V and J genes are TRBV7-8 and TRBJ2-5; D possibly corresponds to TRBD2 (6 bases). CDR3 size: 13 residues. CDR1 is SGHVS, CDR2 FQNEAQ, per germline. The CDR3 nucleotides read TGTGTCAGCACCACCGTGGGGGGTGAGACCCAGTACTTC. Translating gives CVSTTVGGETQYF.

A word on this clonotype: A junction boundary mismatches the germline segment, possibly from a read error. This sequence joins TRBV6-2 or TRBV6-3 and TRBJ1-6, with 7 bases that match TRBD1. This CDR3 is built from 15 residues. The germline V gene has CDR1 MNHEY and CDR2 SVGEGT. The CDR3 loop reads CASSYLGTVDSPLQF. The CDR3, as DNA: TGTGCCAGTAGTTACCTCGGGACAGTTGACTCACCCCTCCAATTT.